A selection of T cell receptor beta chains follows, all from one sample in a study of T cells in Graves' hyperthyroidism and ophthalmopathy. TCRdb fed the multiplex PCR reads into MiXCR, producing one record per CDR3 protein. The table shows hundreds of thousands of distinct CDR3 sequences, with around 22% occurring only once. The sample consisted of blood. These receptors all come from a man aged 30 to 39 with Graves' ophthalmopathy. Both conserved end residues are part of each CDR3. Fields, in order: clone size, J gene, D gene, V gene, CDR3 length, CDR3 protein, CDR3 DNA. The D gene is left open where the match is weak. Clone size is shown for a subset of rows, as once, few, many or a class of expanded clone.

clone_size: .; j_call: TRBJ1-4; d_call: .; v_call: TRBV27; cdr3_length: 14; cdr3_aa: CASSFQGSSKKLFF; cdr3_nt: TGTGCCAGCAGTTTCCAGGGTAGTTCGAAAAAACTGTTTTTT
clone_size: many; j_call: TRBJ2-7; d_call: .; v_call: TRBV18; cdr3_length: 14; cdr3_aa: CASSPLGFSYEQYF; cdr3_nt: TGTGCCAGCTCACCTTTAGGGTTCTCCTACGAGCAGTACTTC
clone_size: .; j_call: TRBJ1-2; d_call: TRBD1; v_call: TRBV29-1; cdr3_length: 12; cdr3_aa: CSVGTGYYGYTF; cdr3_nt: TGCAGCGTTGGGACAGGGTACTATGGCTACACCTTC
clone_size: .; j_call: TRBJ2-1; d_call: TRBD1; v_call: TRBV29-1; cdr3_length: 18; cdr3_aa: CSAPGPSNRGTDLNEQFF; cdr3_nt: TGCAGCGCCCCGGGCCCAAGCAACAGGGGAACTGATCTCAATGAGCAGTTCTTC
clone_size: .; j_call: TRBJ2-1; d_call: TRBD2; v_call: TRBV5-1; cdr3_length: 18; cdr3_aa: CASNLGGRRGSSYNEQFF; cdr3_nt: TGCGCCAGCAACCTCGGCGGGAGAAGGGGAAGTTCCTACAATGAGCAGTTCTTC
clone_size: few; j_call: TRBJ1-2; d_call: .; v_call: TRBV19; cdr3_length: 18; cdr3_aa: CASTQLGELPGLHYGYTF; cdr3_nt: TGTGCCAGTACCCAACTGGGCGAGCTCCCGGGACTCCACTATGGCTACACCTTC
clone_size: few; j_call: TRBJ1-1; d_call: .; v_call: TRBV19; cdr3_length: 13; cdr3_aa: CASSIEGGQAAFF; cdr3_nt: TGTGCCAGTAGTATAGAGGGGGGGCAGGCAGCTTTCTTT
clone_size: .; j_call: TRBJ1-1; d_call: TRBD1; v_call: TRBV27; cdr3_length: 13; cdr3_aa: CASSLRGAGEAFF; cdr3_nt: TGTGCCAGCAGTCTCAGGGGGGCAGGGGAAGCTTTCTTT
clone_size: .; j_call: TRBJ2-7; d_call: .; v_call: TRBV7-3; cdr3_length: 17; cdr3_aa: CASSRTIGKVNHYEQYF; cdr3_nt: TGTGCCAGCAGCCGTACTATCGGTAAGGTTAATCACTACGAGCAGTACTTC
clone_size: few; j_call: TRBJ2-6; d_call: .; v_call: TRBV9; cdr3_length: 15; cdr3_aa: CASSVEGIGANVLTF; cdr3_nt: TGTGCCAGCAGCGTAGAGGGGATTGGGGCCAACGTCCTGACTTTC
clone_size: .; j_call: TRBJ2-1; d_call: .; v_call: TRBV19; cdr3_length: 13; cdr3_aa: CASAFTGHAEQFF; cdr3_nt: TGTGCCAGTGCCTTTACGGGGCATGCAGAGCAGTTCTTC
clone_size: many; j_call: TRBJ2-1; d_call: .; v_call: TRBV5-1; cdr3_length: 13; cdr3_aa: CASGQGGANEQFF; cdr3_nt: TGCGCCAGCGGCCAGGGTGGGGCCAATGAGCAGTTCTTC
clone_size: many; j_call: TRBJ2-1; d_call: TRBD2; v_call: TRBV3-1; cdr3_length: 17; cdr3_aa: CASSQVIGLAVYNEQFF; cdr3_nt: TGTGCCAGCAGCCAAGTCATCGGACTAGCGGTCTACAATGAGCAGTTCTTC
clone_size: .; j_call: TRBJ1-2; d_call: .; v_call: TRBV5-5; cdr3_length: 12; cdr3_aa: CASSLDIGGYTF; cdr3_nt: TGTGCCAGCAGCCTAGACATAGGAGGCTACACCTTC
clone_size: once; j_call: TRBJ2-2; d_call: .; v_call: TRBV28; cdr3_length: 16; cdr3_aa: CASSTPGLANTGELFF; cdr3_nt: TGTGCCAGCAGTACCCCGGGACTCGCGAACACCGGGGAGCTGTTTTTT
clone_size: many; j_call: TRBJ1-5; d_call: TRBD1; v_call: TRBV11-3; cdr3_length: 15; cdr3_aa: CASSPRDRLGQPQHF; cdr3_nt: TGTGCCAGCAGCCCTAGGGACAGGCTGGGTCAGCCCCAGCATTTT
clone_size: .; j_call: TRBJ2-7; d_call: .; v_call: TRBV20-1; cdr3_length: 12; cdr3_aa: CSAVPTGYEQYF; cdr3_nt: TGCAGTGCTGTTCCGACGGGCTACGAGCAGTACTTC
clone_size: many; j_call: TRBJ2-5; d_call: TRBD1; v_call: TRBV28; cdr3_length: 14; cdr3_aa: CASSWTGGQETQYF; cdr3_nt: TGTGCCAGCAGTTGGACAGGGGGCCAAGAGACCCAGTACTTC
clone_size: .; j_call: TRBJ2-7; d_call: .; v_call: TRBV11-2; cdr3_length: 14; cdr3_aa: CASSSREGAYEQYF; cdr3_nt: TGTGCCAGCAGCTCGCGGGAAGGTGCCTACGAGCAGTACTTC
clone_size: .; j_call: TRBJ2-7; d_call: .; v_call: TRBV10-1; cdr3_length: 14; cdr3_aa: CASSESGYPYEQYF; cdr3_nt: TGCGCCAGCAGTGAGTCCGGGTACCCTTACGAGCAGTACTTC
clone_size: .; j_call: TRBJ2-3; d_call: TRBD2; v_call: TRBV2; cdr3_length: 17; cdr3_aa: CASSVPVAGVVADTQYF; cdr3_nt: TGTGCCAGCAGTGTACCCGTAGCGGGAGTGGTGGCAGATACGCAGTATTTT
clone_size: few; j_call: TRBJ2-1; d_call: TRBD2; v_call: TRBV3-1; cdr3_length: 16; cdr3_aa: CASSQGTSGRLNEQFF; cdr3_nt: TGTGCCAGCAGCCAAGGGACTAGCGGCCGTCTCAATGAGCAGTTCTTC
clone_size: few; j_call: TRBJ2-5; d_call: TRBD1; v_call: TRBV7-9; cdr3_length: 15; cdr3_aa: CASSTDRDVGETQYF; cdr3_nt: TGTGCCAGCAGCACAGACAGGGATGTAGGGGAGACCCAGTACTTC
clone_size: .; j_call: TRBJ1-5; d_call: .; v_call: TRBV19; cdr3_length: 17; cdr3_aa: CASSLRHEPYSNQPQHF; cdr3_nt: TGTGCCAGTAGTCTTCGACACGAACCGTATAGCAATCAGCCCCAGCATTTT
clone_size: .; j_call: TRBJ2-1; d_call: .; v_call: TRBV9; cdr3_length: 15; cdr3_aa: CASSVGSGLDNEQFF; cdr3_nt: TGTGCCAGCAGCGTAGGTAGCGGACTTGACAATGAGCAGTTCTTC
clone_size: .; j_call: TRBJ2-2; d_call: .; v_call: TRBV5-1; cdr3_length: 15; cdr3_aa: CASSLGGSGTGELFF; cdr3_nt: TGCGCCAGCAGCTTGGGAGGGAGTGGCACCGGGGAGCTGTTTTTT
clone_size: few; j_call: TRBJ1-4; d_call: .; v_call: TRBV2; cdr3_length: 13; cdr3_aa: CATKYTANEKLFF; cdr3_nt: TGTGCCACGAAGTACACTGCGAATGAAAAACTGTTTTTT
clone_size: many; j_call: TRBJ2-7; d_call: .; v_call: TRBV10-3; cdr3_length: 15; cdr3_aa: CAISGGQTMTYEQYF; cdr3_nt: TGTGCCATCAGTGGGGGACAAACCATGACCTACGAGCAGTACTTC
clone_size: few; j_call: TRBJ2-6; d_call: TRBD2; v_call: TRBV5-1; cdr3_length: 18; cdr3_aa: CASSLVSGRLSGANVLTF; cdr3_nt: TGCGCCAGCAGCTTGGTGAGCGGGAGGCTCTCTGGGGCCAACGTCCTGACTTTC
clone_size: few; j_call: TRBJ1-1; d_call: TRBD1; v_call: TRBV16; cdr3_length: 15; cdr3_aa: CASSLPGGAGTEAFF; cdr3_nt: TGTGCCAGCAGTCTTCCAGGGGGAGCTGGGACTGAAGCTTTCTTT
clone_size: few; j_call: TRBJ1-1; d_call: .; v_call: TRBV19; cdr3_length: 13; cdr3_aa: CASRTPGVPVAFF; cdr3_nt: TGTGCCAGTAGGACCCCGGGCGTCCCGGTAGCTTTCTTT
clone_size: .; j_call: TRBJ2-3; d_call: TRBD1; v_call: TRBV19; cdr3_length: 17; cdr3_aa: CASKRGWGDRSTDTQYF; cdr3_nt: TGTGCCAGTAAGAGAGGATGGGGGGACAGGAGCACAGATACGCAGTATTTT
clone_size: .; j_call: TRBJ2-3; d_call: .; v_call: TRBV7-3; cdr3_length: 14; cdr3_aa: CASSLGLLGDTQYF; cdr3_nt: TGTGCCAGCAGCCTGGGACTCCTAGGGGATACGCAGTATTTT
clone_size: many; j_call: TRBJ1-5; d_call: .; v_call: TRBV20-1; cdr3_length: 15; cdr3_aa: CSAETGRGDLQPQHF; cdr3_nt: TGCAGTGCCGAGACGGGGAGAGGGGATTTGCAGCCCCAGCATTTT
clone_size: .; j_call: TRBJ2-2; d_call: TRBD2; v_call: TRBV7-9; cdr3_length: 16; cdr3_aa: CASPDRGGLNTGELFF; cdr3_nt: TGTGCCAGCCCCGACCGGGGAGGGCTAAACACCGGGGAGCTGTTTTTT
clone_size: few; j_call: TRBJ1-4; d_call: .; v_call: TRBV20-1; cdr3_length: 13; cdr3_aa: CSALQRTNEKLFF; cdr3_nt: TGCAGTGCTCTACAGCGAACTAATGAAAAGCTGTTTTTT
clone_size: many; j_call: TRBJ2-7; d_call: TRBD2; v_call: TRBV20-1; cdr3_length: 21; cdr3_aa: CSARASTWTSGRAQVSYEQYF; cdr3_nt: TGCAGTGCTAGAGCGTCCACCTGGACTAGCGGGAGGGCACAGGTGTCCTACGAGCAGTACTTC
clone_size: .; j_call: TRBJ1-2; d_call: TRBD1; v_call: TRBV5-1; cdr3_length: 15; cdr3_aa: CASSFGAGQGTGYTF; cdr3_nt: TGCGCCAGCAGCTTTGGAGCCGGACAGGGAACCGGCTACACCTTC
clone_size: .; j_call: TRBJ2-1; d_call: .; v_call: TRBV6-5; cdr3_length: 14; cdr3_aa: CASSLRSNSNEQFF; cdr3_nt: TGTGCCAGCAGTTTACGATCCAACAGTAATGAGCAGTTCTTC